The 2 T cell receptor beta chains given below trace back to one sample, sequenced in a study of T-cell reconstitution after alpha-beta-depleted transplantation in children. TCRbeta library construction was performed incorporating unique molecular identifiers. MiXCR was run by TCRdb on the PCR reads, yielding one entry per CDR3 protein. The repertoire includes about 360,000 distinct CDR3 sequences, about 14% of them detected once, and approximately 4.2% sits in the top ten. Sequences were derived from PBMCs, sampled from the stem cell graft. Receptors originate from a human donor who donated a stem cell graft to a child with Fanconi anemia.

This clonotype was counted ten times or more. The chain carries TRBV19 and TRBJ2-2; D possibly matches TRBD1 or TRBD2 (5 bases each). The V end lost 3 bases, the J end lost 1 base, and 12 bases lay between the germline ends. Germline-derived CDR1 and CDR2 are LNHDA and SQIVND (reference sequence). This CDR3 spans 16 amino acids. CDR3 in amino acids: CASSILGTGNTGELFF. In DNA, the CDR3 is TGTGCCAGTAGTATTTTGGGGACGGGGAACACCGGGGAGCTGTTTTTT.

CDR3 protein: CSARDPRGAANTEAFF. CDR3 sequence (DNA): TGCAGTGCTAGAGATCCTAGGGGAGCAGCGAACACTGAAGCTTTCTTT. The chain couples TRBV20-1 to TRBJ1-1; D is possibly TRBD1 (5 bases). This CDR3 has 16 amino acids. Trimming took off 0 bases at V and 1 base at J, with 15 bases between the two ends. Germline V CDR1 and CDR2: DFQATT, SNEGSKA (reference sequence).